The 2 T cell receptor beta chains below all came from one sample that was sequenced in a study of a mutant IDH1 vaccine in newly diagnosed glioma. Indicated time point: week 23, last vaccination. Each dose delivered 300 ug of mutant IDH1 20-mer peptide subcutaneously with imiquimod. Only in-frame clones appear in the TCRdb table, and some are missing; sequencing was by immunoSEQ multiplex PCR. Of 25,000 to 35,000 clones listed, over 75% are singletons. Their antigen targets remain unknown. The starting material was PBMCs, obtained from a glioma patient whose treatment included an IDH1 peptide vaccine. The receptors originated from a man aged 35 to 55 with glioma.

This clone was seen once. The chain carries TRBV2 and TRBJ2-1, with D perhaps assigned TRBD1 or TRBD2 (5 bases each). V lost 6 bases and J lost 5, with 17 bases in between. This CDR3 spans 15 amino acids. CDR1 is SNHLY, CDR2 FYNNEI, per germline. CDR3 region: CASSRFLGGNNEQFF. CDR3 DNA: TGTGCCAGCAGCAGATTCCTTGGGGGAAACAATGAGCAGTTCTTC.

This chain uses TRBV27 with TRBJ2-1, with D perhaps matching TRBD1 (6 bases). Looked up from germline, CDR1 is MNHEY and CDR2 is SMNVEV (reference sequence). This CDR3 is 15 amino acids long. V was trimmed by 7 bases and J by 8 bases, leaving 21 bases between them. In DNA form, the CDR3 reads TGTGCCAGCACTCCCACACAGGGTTGGGATGATGAGCAGTTCTTC. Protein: CASTPTQGWDDEQFF.